These 25 T cell receptor beta chains were sequenced from one sample in a study of blood T cell repertoires in COVID-19. TCRdb keeps only in-frame clones here, not all; method: immunoSEQ multiplex PCR. The repertoire holds over 85,000 clones, with approximately 90% as singletons. Material for sequencing was peripheral blood. These receptors came from a human donor with active COVID-19. The donor label of this sample is uncertain.

The chain recombines TRBV6-6 with TRBJ1-3, with 8 bases matching TRBD1. Looked up from germline, CDR1 is MNHNY and CDR2 is SVGAGI (reference sequence). Germline trimming cut 5 bases from V and 2 bases from J; bases unmatched to any gene: 2. This CDR3 comprises 14 residues. CDR3 protein: CASSPTGAGNTIYF. The CDR3, as DNA: TGTGCCAGCAGTCCGACAGGGGCTGGAAACACCATATATTTT.

J is TRBJ2-5 and V is TRBV5-4, with D possibly being TRBD2 (6 bases). This CDR3 region has 14 residues. Germline assignment: CDR1 SGHNT and CDR2 YYREEE (reference sequence). The V and J ends lost 4 bases and 2 bases respectively, with 12 bases between them. CDR3 loop: CASSRRDSQETQYF. CDR3 bases: TGTGCCAGCAGCCGAAGGGACTCGCAAGAGACCCAGTACTTC.

The chain has TRBV19 and TRBJ1-4; 7 bases are a match to TRBD1. With V trimmed by 4 bases and J by 8 bases, 10 bases remained unmatched. Germline CDR1 is LNHDA and CDR2 is SQIVND (reference sequence). CDR3 size: 15 residues. Written as DNA, the CDR3 is TGTGCCAGTAGTACACAGACAGGGCCGGGGGAAAAACTGTTTTTT. This encodes CASSTQTGPGEKLFF.

The chain couples TRBV24-1 to TRBJ2-3, with 7 bases identical to TRBD1. CDR1 KGHDR and CDR2 SFDVKD come from the germline V gene. This CDR3 spans 16 amino acids. J gave up 0 bases and V 2 bases, and 4 bases lay outside the gene matches. CDR3 sequence: CATSDSDRSSTDTQYF. CDR3 nucleotides: TGTGCCACCAGTGATTCGGACAGGTCGAGCACAGATACGCAGTATTTT.

This chain connects TRBV19 to TRBJ1-5; 7 nucleotides line up with TRBD1. There are 14 residues in the CDR3. V lost 1 base to trimming and J lost 9 bases; unmatched junction nucleotides: 6. The germline V gene has CDR1 LNHDA and CDR2 SQIVND (reference sequence). The DNA of the CDR3 is TGTGCCAGTAGTATAGGGGACAGCCCATCGCCCCAGCATTTT. It yields the protein CASSIGDSPSPQHF.

The chain is built from TRBV6-2 or TRBV6-3 and TRBJ2-1, with TRBD2 matching over 11 bases. CDR1 is MNHEY, CDR2 SVGEGT, per germline. The CDR3 extends over 17 amino acids. With 0 bases clipped from V and 4 bases from J, the junction kept 5 bases outside the gene matches. CDR3 bases: TGTGCCAGCAGTTACTCTGAGATAGCGGGGGGGTACAATGAGCAGTTCTTC. Protein sequence: CASSYSEIAGGYNEQFF.

The CDR3: CASSPGEKWGHTDTQYF. The DNA of the CDR3 is TGTGCCAGCAGCCCTGGGGAAAAGTGGGGACACACAGATACGCAGTATTTT. This rearrangement joins TRBV11-2 to TRBJ2-3, with D perhaps TRBD1 (6 bases). Germline CDR1 SGHAT, CDR2 FQNNGV. The CDR3 consists of 17 residues. Between the trimmed V and J ends, which lost 5 bases and 2 bases, there was a span of 20 bases.

The J gene is TRBJ2-5, the V gene TRBV6-5; 8 nucleotides match TRBD2. The length of the CDR3 is 14 residues. Germline lookup yields CDR1 MNHEY and CDR2 SVGAGI. V lost 6 bases, J lost 5 bases, and 8 bases stayed unmatched. CDR3 DNA: TGTGCCAGCAGCGTACTCCGGGAGGGGGAGACCCAGTACTTC. Its protein product is CASSVLREGETQYF.

This chain connects TRBV27 to TRBJ2-4; tentative D call: TRBD1 (5 bases). The V gene lost 5 bases and the J gene lost 7 bases, with 15 bases spanning the gap. Germline CDR1 MNHEY, CDR2 SMNVEV (reference sequence). The CDR3 totals 14 residues. CDR3 in amino acids: CASSPRTPRNIQYF. CDR3 sequence (DNA): TGTGCCAGCAGTCCCCGGACACCTAGGAACATTCAGTACTTC.

The gene calls are TRBV10-3 and TRBJ1-2; 7 bases agree with TRBD1. The CDR3 extends over 16 amino acids. V was clipped by 2 bases and J by 8 bases; unmatched bases: 14. Germline V lookup: CDR1 ENHRY, CDR2 SYGVKD. The CDR3 region has the DNA TGTGCCATCAGTGAGCTCGTTCGACAGGGAGGCTACGGCTACACCTTC. Encoded protein: CAISELVRQGGYGYTF.

The chain joins TRBV6-5 to TRBJ2-3, with no clear D. Trimming took off 5 bases at V and 5 bases at J, with 17 bases between the two ends. The germline V gene encodes CDR1 MNHEY and CDR2 SVGAGI. The CDR3 is 15 residues long. The CDR3 loop is CASSPPRLGEDTQYF. CDR3 DNA: TGTGCCAGCAGTCCTCCGCGACTCGGAGAAGATACGCAGTATTTT.

The J gene is TRBJ2-3, the V gene TRBV11-3, with D possibly matching TRBD2 (5 bases). CDR1 is SGHNT and CDR2 is YENEEA in the germline V gene. V was trimmed by 4 bases and J by 2 bases, leaving 13 bases between them. The CDR3 totals 15 residues. This CDR3 reads CASSSGEGNTDTQYF. The CDR3 nucleotides read TGTGCCAGCAGCTCCGGGGAAGGGAACACAGATACGCAGTATTTT.

This chain uses TRBV11-2 with TRBJ1-4; D may be TRBD1 (5 bases). The CDR3 consists of 13 residues. Germline V gene sequence: CDR1 SGHAT, CDR2 FQNNGV. Trimming took 5 bases from V and 5 from J, leaving 9 bases between them. The CDR3 sequence: CASSRGHNEKLFF. CDR3 in DNA: TGTGCCAGCAGCAGGGGTCACAATGAAAAACTGTTTTTT. The whole variable domain, remainder taken from reference TRBV11-2 and TRBJ1-4, is EAGVAQSPRYKIIEKRQSVAFWCNPISGHATLYWYQQILGQGPKLLIQFQNNGVVDDSQLPKDRFSAERLKGVDSTLKIQPAKLEDSAVYLCASSRGHNEKLFFGSGTQLSVL.

The rearrangement links TRBV11-2 to TRBJ1-4; D is uncertain. Germline V gene data show CDR1 as SGHAT and CDR2 as FQNNGV. This CDR3 is built from 18 residues. V lost 0 bases and J lost 0, with 14 bases in between. The CDR3: CASSLDLFISTTNEKLFF. In nucleotides, the CDR3 is TGTGCCAGCAGCTTAGATCTGTTTATAAGCACAACTAATGAAAAACTGTTTTTT.

This sequence joins TRBV7-2 and TRBJ2-7; no reliable D call. The CDR3 runs to 12 residues. Trimming took off 5 bases at V and 5 bases at J, with 10 bases between the two ends. Germline V gene data show CDR1 as SGHTA and CDR2 as FQGNSA. The CDR3 DNA follows: TGTGCCAGCAGCATCAGTAGCCACGAGCAGTACTTC. Residues: CASSISSHEQYF.

The chain links TRBV9 to TRBJ2-1; tentative D call: TRBD2 (7 bases). Per the germline V gene, CDR1 is SGDLS and CDR2 is YYNGEE. The germline V and J ends were trimmed by 0 bases and 3 bases, with 13 bases remaining between them. The CDR3 covers 16 residues. In nucleotides, the CDR3 is TGTGCCAGCAGCGTAGGGCCGGGGGGCGGCTACAATGAGCAGTTCTTC. As protein: CASSVGPGGGYNEQFF.

This chain joins TRBV18 and TRBJ2-5; no clear D. V was pared by 3 bases and J by 5 bases, with 13 bases between. Per germline, CDR1 KGHSH and CDR2 LQKENI. This CDR3 has 14 residues. CDR3 DNA sequence: TGTGCCAGCTCACCCCAGAGGTCCGGGGAGACCCAGTACTTC. Amino acids: CASSPQRSGETQYF. Using reference TRBV18 and TRBJ2-5 for the parts outside the CDR3, the full variable domain is NAGVMQNPRHLVRRRGQEARLRCSPMKGHSHVYWYRQLPEEGLKFMVYLQKENIIDESGMPKERFSAEFPKEGPSILRIQQVVRGDSAAYFCASSPQRSGETQYFGPGTRLLVL.

The chain couples TRBV7-2 to TRBJ1-4, with TRBD1 identical over 7 bases. Germline lookup yields CDR1 SGHTA and CDR2 FQGNSA. Trimming at V came to 1 base and at J to 5 bases, leaving 4 bases not matched to a gene. This CDR3 has 15 residues. The CDR3 nucleotides read TGTGCCAGCAGCTTAGGACCGGGACAGAATGAAAAACTGTTTTTT. This encodes CASSLGPGQNEKLFF.

This chain joins TRBV12-3 or TRBV12-4 and TRBJ1-3; D ambiguous. Trimming removed 3 bases from V and 6 bases from J, with 9 bases in between. The CDR3 runs 13 residues. CDR3 sequence reads: CASSFPGTNTIYF. The CDR3 nucleotides read TGTGCCAGCAGTTTCCCAGGTACAAACACCATATATTTT.

Notes on this clone: The junction does not match germline at one end; this may be a read error. The chain employs TRBV3-1 (or the pseudogene TRBV3-2) and TRBJ1-1, with a tentative D call TRBD1 (5 bases). The CDR3 has 13 amino acids. The V gene's germline CDR1 is LGHDT and CDR2 YNNKEL (reference sequence). This CDR3 is CASSQDQGSWLNF. CDR3 DNA: TGTGCCAGCAGCCAAGATCAGGGCTCCTGGCTTAACTTT.

V usage is TRBV5-1 and J usage is TRBJ2-3, with 7 bases aligning to TRBD2. The CDR3 is 14 residues long. Germline V CDR1 and CDR2: SGHRS, YFSETQ. J was trimmed by 4 bases and V by 4 bases; bases with no gene match: 6. The CDR3 sequence is CASSGRTSSDTQYF. The CDR3 DNA reads as TGCGCCAGCAGCGGCAGGACTAGTTCAGATACGCAGTATTTT.

The J gene is TRBJ2-7, the V gene TRBV5-1; 7 nucleotides align to TRBD2. Germline-derived CDR1 and CDR2 are SGHRS and YFSETQ. The ends lost 3 bases at V and 2 bases at J; junction bases unmatched: 5. This CDR3 is 14 amino acids long. The CDR3 spells CASSSVGGTYEQYF. The CDR3 DNA is TGCGCCAGCAGCTCCGTCGGGGGGACCTACGAGCAGTACTTC.

The chain employs TRBV7-9 and TRBJ1-2, with D possibly TRBD1 on 5 matching bases. V shed 5 bases and J shed 4 bases, with 14 bases lying between them. The CDR3 is 14 residues long. Per germline, CDR1 SEHNR and CDR2 FQNEAQ (reference sequence). The CDR3 bases are TGTGCCAGCAGCCCGGTTGGGGGGTTCTATGGCTACACCTTC. Translating it yields CASSPVGGFYGYTF.

The chain couples TRBV6-2 or TRBV6-3 to TRBJ1-2; D is unresolved. The germline CDR1 and CDR2 sequences are MNHEY and SVGEGT. This CDR3 has 12 residues. Deletions cut 2 bases from V and 7 bases from J, with 8 bases between. CDR3 nucleotide sequence: TGTGCCAGCAGTTACCCTCGAGGTGGCTACACCTTC. This encodes CASSYPRGGYTF.

As concerns this clone: One end of the junction is discordant with germline, which a read error may explain. The CDR3: CASSDVAGSSQPQHF. The CDR3 region has the DNA TGTGCCAGCAGTGACGTAGCGGGGAGCAGTCAGCCCCAGCATTTT. This chain connects TRBV2 to TRBJ1-5, with D unclear. CDR3 length equals 15 residues. The germline gives CDR1 SNHLY, CDR2 FYNNEI.